Listed below are T cell receptor beta chains from one sample, sequenced in a study of neoadjuvant anti-PD-1 for oral cavity cancer. TCRdb keeps only in-frame clones here, not all; method: immunoSEQ multiplex PCR. The table shows roughly 68,000 clones, with roughly nine tenths occurring only once. The sample consisted of PBMCs, taken after nivolumab (anti-PD-1) treatment. Receptor source: a person between 40 and 85 years old with oral cavity squamous cell carcinoma. Both conserved end residues are part of each CDR3. The D gene is left open where the match is weak. The listing skips clone size in some rows; elsewhere it reads once, few, many or a size class.

>NA|TRBJ2-3|TRBV11-2|NA
CASSLDRVTDTQYF
TGTGCCAGCAGCTTAGACAGGGTAACAGATACGCAGTATTTT
>NA|TRBJ2-2|TRBV7-8|NA
CASSFRSSYWKTGELFF
TGTGCCAGCAGCTTTCGCAGCTCATACTGGAAAACCGGGGAGCTGTTTTTT
>TRBD1|TRBJ1-2|TRBV7-9|NA
CASSFGQGYGYTF
TGTGCCAGCAGCTTCGGACAGGGTTATGGCTACACCTTC
>NA|TRBJ2-1|TRBV27|NA
CASSPHSPQSYNEQFF
TGTGCCAGCAGTCCCCACAGTCCACAATCCTACAATGAGCAGTTCTTC
>NA|TRBJ2-1|TRBV6-4|NA
CASSDSRGPGARGEQFF
TGTGCCAGCAGTGACTCCCGCGGCCCGGGGGCCCGCGGTGAGCAGTTCTTC
>TRBD2|TRBJ2-3|TRBV27|NA
CASWTSGTPGTDTQYF
TGTGCCAGCTGGACTAGCGGGACGCCCGGCACAGATACGCAGTATTTT
>TRBD1|TRBJ2-7|TRBV7-3|NA
CASSLDRGSYEQYF
TGTGCCAGCAGCCTGGACAGGGGTTCCTACGAGCAGTACTTC
>NA|TRBJ2-3|TRBV2|NA
CASSSSTDTQYF
TGTGCCAGCTCTTCCAGCACAGATACGCAGTATTTT
>NA|TRBJ1-1|TRBV27|few
CASTPIRGWRVNTEAFF
TGTGCCAGCACTCCAATTAGGGGTTGGAGGGTGAACACTGAAGCTTTCTTT
>TRBD2|TRBJ2-7|TRBV5-5|NA
CASSPLSGREAGEQYF
TGTGCCAGCAGCCCGCTCTCCGGGCGGGAGGCGGGTGAGCAGTACTTC
>NA|TRBJ2-2|TRBV7-9|once
CASSLGSGTLNTGELFF
TGTGCCAGCAGCTTAGGATCCGGGACCTTGAACACCGGGGAGCTGTTTTTT
>NA|TRBJ2-3|TRBV5-6|NA
CASSFASASTDTQYF
TGTGCCAGCAGCTTTGCCAGCGCAAGCACAGATACGCAGTATTTT
>TRBD1|TRBJ1-1|TRBV6-5|NA
CASIRAQGSDEAFF
TGTGCCAGCATTCGCGCACAGGGGTCAGATGAAGCTTTCTTT
>NA|TRBJ1-6|TRBV15|NA
CATSRDTGNSPLHF
TGTGCCACCAGCAGAGATACGGGGAATTCACCCCTCCACTTT
>NA|TRBJ2-1|TRBV9|NA
CASSVGTTPTSSYNEQFF
TGTGCCAGCAGCGTAGGGACTACACCCACCAGCTCCTACAATGAGCAGTTCTTC
>TRBD2|TRBJ2-5|TRBV5-4|NA
CASSLAGTGETQYF
TGTGCCAGCAGCTTAGCGGGGACCGGGGAGACCCAGTACTTC
>TRBD2|TRBJ2-1|TRBV5-6|NA
CASSLISGIPNEQFF
TGTGCCAGCAGCTTGATTAGCGGGATCCCCAATGAGCAGTTCTTC
>NA|TRBJ1-5|TRBV19|NA
CASSISQGQGPQHF
TGTGCCAGTAGTATTTCGCAGGGGCAAGGGCCCCAGCATTTT
>NA|TRBJ1-1|TRBV7-9|NA
CASSPKAGQPRNTEAFF
TGTGCCAGCAGCCCAAAAGCGGGACAACCTAGGAACACTGAAGCTTTCTTT
>NA|TRBJ2-1|TRBV9|NA
CASSVVPNPNEQFF
TGTGCCAGCAGCGTAGTCCCAAACCCCAATGAGCAGTTCTTC
>TRBD1|TRBJ2-3|TRBV28|NA
CASSGRGPDTQYF
TGTGCCAGCAGCGGCAGGGGGCCAGATACGCAGTATTTT
>TRBD1|TRBJ1-2|TRBV28|NA
CASSSTGGAFGGYTF
TGTGCCAGCAGTTCGACAGGGGGCGCATTCGGTGGCTACACCTTC
>TRBD2|TRBJ2-1|TRBV29-1|NA
CSVQGGRALREQFF
TGCAGCGTCCAGGGCGGGAGGGCCTTAAGGGAGCAGTTCTTC
>NA|TRBJ2-7|TRBV7-9|NA
CASSLSGTYEQYF
TGTGCCAGCAGCTTGTCCGGAACCTACGAGCAGTACTTC
>NA|TRBJ2-1|TRBV5-1|NA
CASSLQIAGEQFF
TGCGCCAGCAGCTTACAAATTGCGGGTGAGCAGTTCTTC
>TRBD1|TRBJ2-2|TRBV2|NA
CASSGDRGAGELFF
TGTGCCAGCAGTGGGGACAGGGGCGCCGGGGAGCTGTTTTTT
>NA|TRBJ2-1|TRBV5-1|NA
CASSLGSSLAFF
TGCGCCAGCAGCTTGGGTTCCAGTCTCGCGTTCTTC
>NA|TRBJ1-6|TRBV7-8|once
CASSFSGPNNSPLHF
TGTGCCAGCAGCTTTTCCGGGCCGAATAATTCACCCCTCCACTTT
>NA|TRBJ2-5|TRBV30|NA
CAWSGPGETQYF
TGTGCCTGGAGTGGCCCCGGGGAGACCCAGTACTTC
>TRBD1|TRBJ2-1|TRBV11-2|once
CASSVLRGQGALNEQFF
TGTGCCAGCAGCGTTCTCCGGGGACAGGGAGCGTTAAATGAGCAGTTCTTC
>NA|TRBJ1-3|TRBV18|NA
CASSPSGQPSSYSGNTIYF
TGTGCCAGCTCACCATCCGGACAGCCATCGAGTTACTCTGGAAACACCATATATTTT
>TRBD1|TRBJ1-2|TRBV28|few
CASSSRGRVYGYTF
TGTGCCAGCAGTTCCAGGGGGCGCGTTTATGGCTACACCTTC
>NA|TRBJ2-2|TRBV9|once
CASSARQTGRMRELFF
TGTGCCAGCAGCGCACGACAGACAGGGAGGATGAGGGAGCTGTTTTTT
>NA|TRBJ2-1|TRBV5-1|NA
CASIPAGRGTSQWEQFF
TGCGCCAGCATCCCCGCCGGCCGGGGGACCAGTCAATGGGAGCAGTTCTTC
>TRBD1|TRBJ1-5|TRBV10-3|NA
CAISESSYRGQGYQPQHF
TGTGCCATCAGTGAGTCTAGTTATAGGGGACAGGGTTATCAGCCCCAGCATTTT
>NA|TRBJ1-2|TRBV15|medium-sized
CATSRDAESYGYTF
TGTGCCACCAGCAGAGATGCAGAGTCCTATGGCTACACCTTC
>NA|TRBJ2-7|TRBV10-3|NA
CAISESISGSYEQYF
TGTGCCATCAGTGAGTCGATTTCCGGCTCCTACGAGCAGTACTTC
>TRBD2|TRBJ2-5|TRBV7-3|NA
CASSTTSGRKTQYF
TGTGCCAGCAGCACAACTAGCGGGAGGAAGACCCAGTACTTC
>NA|TRBJ1-1|TRBV5-4|NA
CASSPPSYANREWTEAFF
TGTGCCAGCAGCCCCCCCTCGTACGCAAACAGGGAGTGGACTGAAGCTTTCTTT
>NA|TRBJ2-5|TRBV7-9|NA
CASSLGWASQETQYF
TGTGCCAGCAGCTTAGGGTGGGCAAGCCAAGAGACCCAGTACTTC
>TRBD1|TRBJ2-7|TRBV27|NA
CASMGQGSYEQYF
TGTGCCAGCATGGGACAGGGGTCCTACGAGCAGTACTTC
>NA|TRBJ1-1|TRBV5-1|NA
CASSQFWGLQGTEAFF
TGCGCCAGCAGCCAATTTTGGGGACTCCAAGGGACTGAAGCTTTCTTT
>TRBD1|TRBJ1-4|TRBV10-3|once
CAISRGQSNEKLFF
TGTGCCATCAGTCGGGGACAGAGTAATGAAAAACTGTTTTTT
>NA|TRBJ1-1|TRBV7-2|NA
CASSLRFPDVEAFF
TGTGCCAGCAGCTTACGGTTCCCGGACGTTGAAGCTTTCTTT
>TRBD1|TRBJ2-6|TRBV28|NA
CASRQGQGANVLTF
TGTGCCAGCAGACAGGGACAGGGCGCCAACGTCCTGACTTTC
>TRBD1|TRBJ2-3|TRBV9|NA
CASSNPGQGSTDTQYF
TGTGCCAGCAGCAACCCAGGACAGGGCTCGACAGATACGCAGTATTTT
>NA|TRBJ1-1|TRBV28|NA
CASSRAKVNTEAFF
TGTGCCAGCAGTCGGGCTAAAGTGAACACTGAAGCTTTCTTT
>NA|TRBJ1-1|TRBV7-8|NA
CASSPGPGTEAFF
TGTGCCAGCAGCCCGGGCCCTGGGACTGAAGCTTTCTTT
>NA|TRBJ1-5|TRBV10-3|NA
CAISESGAPRGQPQHF
TGTGCCATCAGTGAGTCAGGAGCGCCCCGCGGTCAGCCCCAGCATTTT